This T cell receptor beta chain is drawn from a study of T-cell memory formation after mild COVID-19. About the research overall: Largely donor-specific TCR clusters were found.

TCRdb called the 5' RACE reads again in MiXCR, with one record for every CDR3 protein. This sample has around 250,000 distinct CDR3 sequences, with approximately 15% found just once. V lost 4 bases to trimming and J lost 2 bases; unmatched junction nucleotides: 3. In germline, CDR1 is SQVTM, CDR2 ANQGSEA. The CDR3 is made up of 13 amino acids. This chain connects TRBV29-1 to TRBJ2-3; 7 bases line up with TRBD2. The TCR originated in an adult woman who had mild COVID-19 (a few samples of this study predate the infection). Cell type and time point are not known. Material for sequencing was PBMCs or a T cell subset sorted from them (not recorded which). CDR3 region: CSVVGGATDTQYF. The CDR3 DNA is TGCAGCGTTGTGGGAGGGGCCACAGATACGCAGTATTTT.